This T cell receptor (beta chain) was sequenced for a study of OX40 agonist ivuxolimab in advanced cancers. Study-wide context: Patients received ivuxolimab, an intravenous treatment, every 2 weeks at 0.01 to 10 mg/kg.

TCRdb keeps only in-frame clones here, not all; method: immunoSEQ multiplex PCR. Among approximately 69,000 clones listed, around 89% were seen once. General study points: Clones of CD4+ and CD8+ blood T cells grew by week 6 at doses of 0.1 to 3.0 mg/kg.

Remarks on this clone: Its specificity is unknown.

Trimming left V 2 bases short and J 3 bases short, with 9 bases between. This CDR3 comprises 15 residues. In germline, CDR1 is SGHTS, CDR2 YDEGEE. Sequenced here: CD4+ or CD8+ T cells sorted from blood, sampled in a trial of the OX40 agonist ivuxolimab. The TCR was taken from an adult with an advanced solid tumor such as melanoma, head and neck, liver or kidney cancer. The chain employs TRBV5-8 and TRBJ2-6; unclear D gene. The CDR3 region is CASSFRHRGANVLTF. DNA of the CDR3: TGTGCCAGCAGCTTTCGACACCGTGGGGCCAACGTCCTGACTTTC.